Listed here are 21 T cell receptor beta chains from one sample, sequenced in a study of cytomegalovirus exposure and HLA in healthy donors. PCR involved 60 Vbeta and 13 Jbeta primers. The assay was immunoSEQ multiplex PCR, and TCRdb's table has in-frame clones only and misses some. In the table there are 150,000 to 250,000 clones, approximately 78% of which are singletons. Sequenced input: PBMCs. These receptors were obtained from a woman aged 45-59 years in good health and CMV-seropositive.

The chain carries TRBV6-6 and TRBJ2-3, with 11 bases fitting TRBD2. CDR1 is MNHNY and CDR2 is SVGAGI in the germline V gene (reference sequence). The CDR3 totals 14 residues. The V and J ends lost 4 bases and 5 bases, in that order; junction bases with no gene match: 2. The CDR3 sequence is CASSFGLAGDTQYF. CDR3 nucleotides: TGTGCCAGCAGTTTCGGACTAGCGGGAGATACGCAGTATTTT.

J is TRBJ1-1 and V is TRBV5-1; weak D call: TRBD1 (6 bases). Germline V lookup: CDR1 SGHRS, CDR2 YFSETQ. The CDR3 runs 16 residues. With 4 bases removed from V and 3 bases from J, the gap between germline ends came to 19 bases. DNA for the CDR3: TGCGCCAGCAGCCAAGACAGGCCCGGCACGGACACTGAAGCTTTCTTT. Residues: CASSQDRPGTDTEAFF.

This clone appeared a few times. The chain is built from TRBV6-5 and TRBJ2-3, with 8 bases matching TRBD2. This CDR3 has 16 amino acids. The J segment lost 0 bases and the V segment lost 4 bases, leaving 6 bases of the junction unmatched. The germline gives CDR1 MNHEY, CDR2 SVGAGI. The CDR3 sequence: CASSSGLGRSTDTQYF. CDR3 DNA: TGTGCCAGCAGTTCGGGACTAGGGCGAAGCACAGATACGCAGTATTTT.

This clone was observed a single time. The V call is TRBV7-9, the J call TRBJ1-1; a possible D gene is TRBD1 (6 bases). The V end lost 3 bases, the J end lost 4 bases, and 9 bases lay between the germline ends. This CDR3 has 13 amino acids. Germline CDR1 SEHNR, CDR2 FQNEAQ (reference sequence). CDR3 sequence: CASSFGQSTEAFF. In DNA form, the CDR3 reads TGTGCCAGCAGCTTCGGACAGAGCACTGAAGCTTTCTTT.

CDR3 protein: CASSSDSGEVEQFF. In DNA form, the CDR3 reads TGTGCCAGCAGCTCGGACTCGGGGGAGGTTGAGCAGTTCTTC. This chain joins TRBV11-2 and TRBJ2-1; the D gene is possibly TRBD2 (6 bases). The CDR3 is 14 amino acids. Germline V CDR1 and CDR2: SGHAT, FQNNGV. V lost 4 bases and J lost 9, with 16 bases in between.

Written as DNA, the CDR3 is TGTGCCAGCAGCTTATATCTAGGGGTCCAGGCCTCCTACAATGAGCAGTTCTTC. Translating it yields CASSLYLGVQASYNEQFF. The V gene is TRBV7-9, the J gene TRBJ2-1, with a weak D call TRBD1 (5 bases). The germline V gene has CDR1 SEHNR and CDR2 FQNEAQ (reference sequence). This CDR3 is 18 amino acids long. The V gene lost 2 bases and the J gene lost 0 bases, with 17 bases spanning the gap.

The chain links TRBV7-6 to TRBJ2-1; 7 bases match TRBD2. There are 16 residues in the CDR3. Losses at the gene ends were 4 bases for V and 4 bases for J; bases not matched to a gene: 10. Per germline, CDR1 SGHVS and CDR2 FNYEAQ. The CDR3 DNA follows: TGTGCCAGCAGCTCCCTGGCGGGAGTCCGTTACAATGAGCAGTTCTTC. Protein sequence: CASSSLAGVRYNEQFF.

The J gene is TRBJ2-7, the V gene TRBV2, with D maybe TRBD2 (6 bases). Germline assignment: CDR1 SNHLY and CDR2 FYNNEI. With 4 bases removed from V and 3 bases from J, the gap between germline ends came to 13 bases. The CDR3 runs 14 residues. The CDR3 nucleotides are TGTGCCAGCAGTGGCAGGGCTAGCGTCTACGAGCAGTACTTC. This translates into CASSGRASVYEQYF. The entire variable domain, with the rest obtained from reference TRBV2 and TRBJ2-7, is as follows: EPEVTQTPSHQVTQMGQEVILRCVPISNHLYFYWYRQILGQKVEFLVSFYNNEISEKSEIFDDQFSVERPDGSNFTLKIRSTKLEDSAMYFCASSGRASVYEQYFGPGTRLTVT.

This clone was seen just once. This chain joins TRBV19 and TRBJ2-7; 9 bases map to TRBD1. The CDR3 sequence is 15 residues long. V dropped 0 bases and J dropped 2; count of bases not matched to a gene: 2. Germline V gene data show CDR1 as LNHDA and CDR2 as SQIVND (reference sequence). This CDR3 reads CASSIEGQGTYEQYF. For the CDR3, the DNA is TGTGCCAGTAGTATAGAGGGACAGGGCACCTACGAGCAGTACTTC. Full variable domain (outside the CDR3, taken from reference TRBV19 and TRBJ2-7): DGGITQSPKYLFRKEGQNVTLSCEQNLNHDAMYWYRQDPGQGLRLIYYSQIVNDFQKGDIAEGYSVSREKKESFPLTVTSAQKNPTAFYLCASSIEGQGTYEQYFGPGTRLTVT.

V and J are TRBV9 and TRBJ2-2; D perhaps matches TRBD2 (5 bases). Per germline, CDR1 SGDLS and CDR2 YYNGEE. The V end was cut by 0 bases, the J end by 1 base, with 13 bases between. The CDR3 runs 17 residues. CDR3 nucleotide sequence: TGTGCCAGCAGCGTAGGGTCTAGCCTGCTGAACACCGGGGAGCTGTTTTTT. This gives the protein CASSVGSSLLNTGELFF.

The chain employs TRBV7-2 and TRBJ1-6; D is unclear. The CDR3 covers 14 residues. Trimming took off 4 bases at V and 8 bases at J, with 12 bases between the two ends. Germline V gene sequence: CDR1 SGHTA, CDR2 FQGNSA. In nucleotides, the CDR3 is TGTGCCAGCAGCTCTCGCGGCCCAGATTCACCCCTCCACTTT. Its translation: CASSSRGPDSPLHF.

The genes are TRBV29-1 and TRBJ2-3; 7 positions match TRBD2. The CDR3 spans 14 residues. Germline V gene sequence: CDR1 SQVTM, CDR2 ANQGSEA. The V gene end was trimmed by 4 bases and the J gene end by 4 bases; junction bases not matched to a gene: 8. The CDR3 region has the DNA TGCAGCGTTGCAGCGGGGCTCTCTTCAGATACGCAGTATTTT. It yields the protein CSVAAGLSSDTQYF.

This rearrangement joins TRBV7-9 to TRBJ2-1, with TRBD1 as a possible D gene (5 bases). The CDR3 is 14 residues long. V lost 1 base and J 5 bases, leaving 9 bases between the germline ends. CDR1 is SEHNR, CDR2 FQNEAQ, per germline (reference sequence). The DNA of the CDR3 is TGTGCCAGCAGCTTAGTCAGGGATAACAATGAGCAGTTCTTC. Translation gives CASSLVRDNNEQFF.

V is TRBV6-5 and J is TRBJ1-2; tentative D call: TRBD1 (6 bases). Trimming removed 6 bases at V and 1 base at J, with 12 bases between. In germline, CDR1 is MNHEY, CDR2 SVGAGI. This CDR3 spans 14 amino acids. Here the CDR3 reads CASSRGGDNYGYTF. As DNA, the CDR3 is TGTGCCAGCAGCAGGGGTGGGGATAACTATGGCTACACCTTC.

This clone was counted between two and nine times. V gene TRBV10-3 combines with J gene TRBJ2-3; D is possibly TRBD1 (5 bases). In germline, CDR1 is ENHRY, CDR2 SYGVKD. V lost 4 bases and J lost 3, with 11 bases in between. This CDR3 comprises 14 residues. The CDR3 DNA sequence: TGTGCCATCAGTGTGGGCAGACAGACAGATACGCAGTATTTT. This gives the protein CAISVGRQTDTQYF.

CDR3 DNA sequence: TGTGCCAGCAGCTTAGCCGTCGGGGGGGCAGAGACCCAGTACTTC. Its translation: CASSLAVGGAETQYF. This rearrangement joins TRBV7-9 to TRBJ2-5, with TRBD2 matching over 8 bases. V gave up 0 bases and J gave up 4 bases; unmatched junction bases: 4. Germline lookup yields CDR1 SEHNR and CDR2 FQNEAQ (reference sequence). There are 15 residues in the CDR3.

The chain is built from TRBV5-1 and TRBJ2-3; TRBD2 matches 14 bases. J was trimmed by 4 bases and V by 4 bases; bases with no gene match: 2. The CDR3 extends over 15 amino acids. Germline V gene sequence: CDR1 SGHRS, CDR2 YFSETQ. This CDR3 is CASSGTSGRPDTQYF. The CDR3 coding sequence is TGCGCCAGCAGCGGGACTAGCGGGAGACCAGATACGCAGTATTTT.

The chain has TRBV7-2 and TRBJ2-5; possible D gene TRBD1, 5 bases. This CDR3 region has 13 residues. Trimming shortened V by 6 bases and J by 5 bases, and 13 bases separated the two germline ends. The germline V gene encodes CDR1 SGHTA and CDR2 FQGNSA. CDR3 residues: CASSPQAIETQYF. CDR3 DNA: TGTGCCAGCAGTCCACAGGCGATCGAGACCCAGTACTTC.

The V and J genes are TRBV5-6 and TRBJ1-3; tentatively, D is TRBD1 (5 bases). Germline assignment: CDR1 SGHDT and CDR2 YYEEEE. The CDR3 has 14 residues. The V and J ends lost 0 bases and 2 bases respectively, with 6 bases between them. This chain's CDR3 is CASSLGGAGNTIYF. In nucleotides, the CDR3 is TGTGCCAGCAGCTTGGGGGGGGCTGGAAACACCATATATTTT.

The chain has TRBV6-1 and TRBJ2-3; a weak D match, TRBD2 (5 bases). Germline assignment: CDR1 MNHNS and CDR2 SASEGT. V dropped 8 bases and J dropped 0 bases, with 15 bases sitting between them. The CDR3 loop spans 15 amino acids. In DNA form, the CDR3 reads TGTGCCAGCGCCAACGGGCGGGTAAGCACAGATACGCAGTATTTT. Its translation is CASANGRVSTDTQYF.

The chain has TRBV28 and TRBJ2-6; D perhaps matches TRBD1 (6 bases). V was pared by 5 bases and J by 8 bases, with 10 bases between. The CDR3 covers 13 residues. Per the germline V gene, CDR1 is MDHEN and CDR2 is SYDVKM. The CDR3 nucleotides are TGTGCCAGCAGTAAACAGGGCCCCAACGTCCTGACTTTC. This sequence encodes CASSKQGPNVLTF.